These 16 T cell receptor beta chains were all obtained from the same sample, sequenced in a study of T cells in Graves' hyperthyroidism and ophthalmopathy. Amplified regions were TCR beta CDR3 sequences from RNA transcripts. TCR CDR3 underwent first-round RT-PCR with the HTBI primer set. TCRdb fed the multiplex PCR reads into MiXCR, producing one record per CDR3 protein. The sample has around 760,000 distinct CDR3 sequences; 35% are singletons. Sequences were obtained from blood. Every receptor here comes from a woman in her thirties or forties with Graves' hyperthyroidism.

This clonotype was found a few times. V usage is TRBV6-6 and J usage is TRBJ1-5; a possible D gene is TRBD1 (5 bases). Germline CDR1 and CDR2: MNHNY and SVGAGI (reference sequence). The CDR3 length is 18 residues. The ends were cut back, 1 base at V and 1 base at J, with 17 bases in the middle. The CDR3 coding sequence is TGTGCCAGCAGTTACTTCCACAGCAGGGCTGAGAGCAATCAGCCCCAGCATTTT. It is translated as CASSYFHSRAESNQPQHF.

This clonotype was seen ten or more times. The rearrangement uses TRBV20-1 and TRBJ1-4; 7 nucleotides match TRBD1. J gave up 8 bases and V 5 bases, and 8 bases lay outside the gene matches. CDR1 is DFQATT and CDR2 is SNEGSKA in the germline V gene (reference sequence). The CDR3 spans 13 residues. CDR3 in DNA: TGCAGTGCTGTACAGGGGACGGCCGAAAAACTGTTTTTT. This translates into CSAVQGTAEKLFF.

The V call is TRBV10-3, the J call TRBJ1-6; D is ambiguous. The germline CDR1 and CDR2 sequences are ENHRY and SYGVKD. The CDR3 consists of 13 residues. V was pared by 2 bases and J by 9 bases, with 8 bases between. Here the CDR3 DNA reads TGTGCCATCAGTGAGGCCAGGTCTTCACCCCTCCACTTT. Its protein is CAISEARSSPLHF.

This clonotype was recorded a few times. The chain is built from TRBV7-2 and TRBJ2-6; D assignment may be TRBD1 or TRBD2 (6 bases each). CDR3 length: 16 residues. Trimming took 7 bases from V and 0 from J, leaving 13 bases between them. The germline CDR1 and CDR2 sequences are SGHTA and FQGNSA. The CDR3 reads CASTGGRNSGANVLTF. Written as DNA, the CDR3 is TGTGCCAGCACCGGGGGCAGGAACTCTGGGGCCAACGTCCTGACTTTC.

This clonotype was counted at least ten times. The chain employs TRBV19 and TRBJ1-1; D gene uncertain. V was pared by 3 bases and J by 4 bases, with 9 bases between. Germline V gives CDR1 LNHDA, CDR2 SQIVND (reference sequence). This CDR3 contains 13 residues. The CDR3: CASSISRTTEAFF. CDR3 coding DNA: TGTGCCAGTAGTATCTCGAGGACCACTGAAGCTTTCTTT. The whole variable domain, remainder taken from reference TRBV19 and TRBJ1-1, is DGGITQSPKYLFRKEGQNVTLSCEQNLNHDAMYWYRQDPGQGLRLIYYSQIVNDFQKGDIAEGYSVSREKKESFPLTVTSAQKNPTAFYLCASSISRTTEAFFGQGTRLTVV.

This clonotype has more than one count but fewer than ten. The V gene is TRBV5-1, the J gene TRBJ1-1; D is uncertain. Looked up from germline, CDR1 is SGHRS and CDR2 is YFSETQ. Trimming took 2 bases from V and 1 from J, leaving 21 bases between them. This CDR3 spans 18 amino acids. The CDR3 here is CASSFWVQTRIPNTEAFF. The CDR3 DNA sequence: TGCGCCAGCAGCTTTTGGGTCCAGACCCGAATACCGAACACTGAAGCTTTCTTT.

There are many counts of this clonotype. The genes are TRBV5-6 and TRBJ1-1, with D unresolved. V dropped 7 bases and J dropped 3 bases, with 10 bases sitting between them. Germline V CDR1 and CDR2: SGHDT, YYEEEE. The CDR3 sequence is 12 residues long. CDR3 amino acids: CASGPEDTEAFF. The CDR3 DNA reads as TGTGCCAGCGGACCCGAAGACACTGAAGCTTTCTTT. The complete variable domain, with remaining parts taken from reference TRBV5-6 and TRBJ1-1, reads DAGVTQSPTHLIKTRGQQVTLRCSPKSGHDTVSWYQQALGQGPQFIFQYYEEEERQRGNFPDRFSGHQFPNYSSELNVNALLLGDSALYLCASGPEDTEAFFGQGTRLTVV.

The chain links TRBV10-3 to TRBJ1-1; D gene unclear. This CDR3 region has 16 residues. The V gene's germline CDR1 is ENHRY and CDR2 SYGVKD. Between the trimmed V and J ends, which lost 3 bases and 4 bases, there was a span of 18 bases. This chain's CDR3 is CAISDLVGREITEAFF. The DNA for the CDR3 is TGTGCCATCAGTGACTTGGTCGGTAGGGAGATCACTGAAGCTTTCTTT.

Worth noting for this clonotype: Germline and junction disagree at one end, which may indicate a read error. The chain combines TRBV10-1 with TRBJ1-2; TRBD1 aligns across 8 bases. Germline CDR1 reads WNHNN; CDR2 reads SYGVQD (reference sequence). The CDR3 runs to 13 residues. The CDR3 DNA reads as TGTGCCAGCAGTTACCAGGGGGCCTATGGCTACACCTTC. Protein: CASSYQGAYGYTF.

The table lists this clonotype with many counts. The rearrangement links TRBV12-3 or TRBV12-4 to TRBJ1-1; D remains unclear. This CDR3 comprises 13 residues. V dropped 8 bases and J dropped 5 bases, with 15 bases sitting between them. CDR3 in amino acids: CASHKSGRTEAFF. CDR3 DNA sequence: TGTGCCAGCCATAAGTCGGGGAGGACTGAAGCTTTCTTT.

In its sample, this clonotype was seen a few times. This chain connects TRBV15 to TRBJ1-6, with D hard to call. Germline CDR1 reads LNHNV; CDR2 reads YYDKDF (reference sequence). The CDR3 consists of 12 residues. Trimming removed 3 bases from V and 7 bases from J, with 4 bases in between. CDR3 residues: CATSSRNSPLHF. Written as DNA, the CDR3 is TGTGCCACCAGCAGTAGAAATTCACCCCTCCACTTT. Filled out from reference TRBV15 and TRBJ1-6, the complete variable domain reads DAMVIQNPRYQVTQFGKPVTLSCSQTLNHNVMYWYQQKSSQAPKLLFHYYDKDFNNEADTPDNFQSRRPNTSFCFLDIRSPGLGDTAMYLCATSSRNSPLHFGNGTRLTVT.

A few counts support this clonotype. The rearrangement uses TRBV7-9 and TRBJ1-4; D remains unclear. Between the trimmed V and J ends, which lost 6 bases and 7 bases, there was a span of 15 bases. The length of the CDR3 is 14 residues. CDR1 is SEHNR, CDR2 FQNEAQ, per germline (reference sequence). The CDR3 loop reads CASSLLGRGEKLFF. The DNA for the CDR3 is TGTGCCAGCAGTCTCCTCGGGCGGGGTGAAAAACTGTTTTTT.

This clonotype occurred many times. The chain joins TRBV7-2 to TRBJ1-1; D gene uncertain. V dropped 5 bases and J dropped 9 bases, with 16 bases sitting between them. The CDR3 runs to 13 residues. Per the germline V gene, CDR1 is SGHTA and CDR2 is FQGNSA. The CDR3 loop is CASSPNSVGKAFF. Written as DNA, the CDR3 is TGTGCCAGCAGCCCAAATAGTGTCGGTAAAGCTTTCTTT. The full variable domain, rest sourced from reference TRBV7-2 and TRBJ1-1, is GAGVSQSPSNKVTEKGKDVELRCDPISGHTALYWYRQSLGQGLEFLIYFQGNSAPDKSGLPSDRFSAERTGGSVSTLTIQRTQQEDSAVYLCASSPNSVGKAFFGQGTRLTVV.

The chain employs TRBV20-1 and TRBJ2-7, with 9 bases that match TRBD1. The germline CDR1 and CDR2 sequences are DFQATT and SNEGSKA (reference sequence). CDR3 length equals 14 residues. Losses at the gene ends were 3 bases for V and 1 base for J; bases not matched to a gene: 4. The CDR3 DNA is TGCAGTGCTAGGTCCGGACAGGGGTCCTACGAGCAGTACTTC. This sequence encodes CSARSGQGSYEQYF.

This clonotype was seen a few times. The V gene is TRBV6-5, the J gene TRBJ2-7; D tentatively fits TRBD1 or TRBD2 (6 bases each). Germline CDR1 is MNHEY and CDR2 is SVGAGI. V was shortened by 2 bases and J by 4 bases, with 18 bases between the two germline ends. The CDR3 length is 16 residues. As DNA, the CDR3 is TGTGCCAGCAGTTACGGGGGCGGGGAAGGAGTGTACGAGCAGTACTTC. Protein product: CASSYGGGEGVYEQYF.

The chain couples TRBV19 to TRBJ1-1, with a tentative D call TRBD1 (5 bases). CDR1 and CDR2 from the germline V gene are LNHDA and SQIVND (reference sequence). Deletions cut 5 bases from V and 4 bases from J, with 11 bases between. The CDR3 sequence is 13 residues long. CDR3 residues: CASSPGRPTEAFF. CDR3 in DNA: TGTGCCAGTAGTCCGGGACGCCCCACTGAAGCTTTCTTT. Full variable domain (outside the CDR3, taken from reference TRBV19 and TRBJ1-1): DGGITQSPKYLFRKEGQNVTLSCEQNLNHDAMYWYRQDPGQGLRLIYYSQIVNDFQKGDIAEGYSVSREKKESFPLTVTSAQKNPTAFYLCASSPGRPTEAFFGQGTRLTVV.